Sequencing of this TCR beta chain was carried out in a study of T cell changes during pregnancy in multiple sclerosis. Trimming shortened V by 7 bases and J by 2 bases, and 9 bases separated the two germline ends. The CDR3 is 14 amino acids. Germline CDR1 reads LNHDA; CDR2 reads SQIVND (reference sequence). Clones were sequenced by immunoSEQ multiplex PCR, and TCRdb holds only the in-frame ones, with some missing. The sample carries tens of thousands of clones, 85% to 95% recorded once. The V and J genes are TRBV19 and TRBJ2-6, with D tentatively TRBD1 (5 bases). This clonotype was sampled from a female donor with multiple sclerosis, enrolled in a pregnancy study. Here the sequenced sample was peripheral blood, taken before pregnancy. The CDR3 is CASKGVTGANVLTF. The CDR3 DNA reads TGTGCCAGTAAAGGGGTTACTGGGGCCAACGTCCTGACTTTC. The whole variable domain, remainder taken from reference TRBV19 and TRBJ2-6, is DGGITQSPKYLFRKEGQNVTLSCEQNLNHDAMYWYRQDPGQGLRLIYYSQIVNDFQKGDIAEGYSVSREKKESFPLTVTSAQKNPTAFYLCASKGVTGANVLTFGAGSRLTVL.